This TCR beta chain appears in the sequencing data of a study of beta chain features in type 1 diabetes. Study-wide points: In all four CD4+ subsets, TCRB CDR3 length was significantly, moderately reduced in type 1 diabetes.

This clone was observed a few times. The antigen is undetermined. The same CDR3 is also encoded by other DNA sequences in this sample. V gave up 4 bases and J gave up 4 bases; unmatched junction bases: 9. The V gene's germline CDR1 is SGHRS and CDR2 YFSETQ. The CDR3 contains 15 residues. Investigators reverse transcribed all isolated RNA, so they sequenced expressed TCRB transcripts. TCRdb keeps only in-frame clones here, not all; method: immunoSEQ multiplex PCR. This sample has around 70,000 clones, with nearly 50% found just once. The clonotype originates from a man aged 30-40 years with type 1 diabetes. The chain is built from TRBV5-1 and TRBJ2-7; 9 bases agree with TRBD2. The specimen was central memory CD4+ T cells from blood. CDR3: CASSPGLAGPYEQYF. The CDR3 nucleotides are TGCGCCAGCAGCCCCGGTCTAGCGGGGCCTTACGAGCAGTACTTC.